These 30 T cell receptor beta chains share one sample of origin, sequenced in a study of technical replicates of blood from several donors (dated by TCRdb to the late 2010s). Libraries were constructed by the immunoSEQ multiplex PCR assay. TCRdb's version of the immuneACCESS table is confined to in-frame rearrangements and falls short of the full clone set. An unresolved V gene accounts for under half of the shortfall where checked; the remainder is of unknown origin. This sample is represented by tens of thousands of clones; around 94% of them were singletons. Clones ranked in the top ten supply about 0.4% of the sample. The sample comprised T cells isolated from PBMCs. The receptor set was obtained from a human donor in good health.

Remarks on this clone: The germline gene is not matched at one end of the junction; a read error may be the cause. The CDR3: CASSLAGGRGAGELFF. The DNA of the CDR3 is TGTGCCAGCAGTTTAGCGGGAGGAAGGGGAGCCGGGGAGCTGTTTTTT. V usage is TRBV7-6 and J usage is TRBJ2-2; 10 bases line up with TRBD2. Germline V gene sequence: CDR1 SGHVS, CDR2 FNYEAQ. This CDR3 is 16 amino acids long.

This clone showed up just once. The germline gene is not matched at one end of the junction; a read error may be the cause. The chain carries TRBV13 and TRBJ2-1, with a possible D match to TRBD2 (6 bases). Germline CDR1 and CDR2: PRHDT and FYEKMQ (reference sequence). The CDR3 is 15 amino acids. In nucleotides, the CDR3 is TGTGCCAGCAGCATAGGAAAGACTAGTATCAATGAGCAGTTCTTC. It yields the protein CASSIGKTSINEQFF.

The rearrangement joins TRBV5-6 to TRBJ2-1; 9 nucleotides agree with TRBD1. With V trimmed by 0 bases and J by 15 bases, 7 bases remained unmatched. Germline assignment: CDR1 SGHDT and CDR2 YYEEEE. The CDR3 spans 13 residues. The CDR3 region has the DNA TGTGCCAGCAGCTTGGCCTCGGGGACAGGGCTGTTCTTC. Translated, it gives CASSLASGTGLFF.

The chain couples TRBV2 to TRBJ2-3; 9 bases fit TRBD1. The CDR3 is made up of 15 amino acids. V gave up 4 bases and J gave up 0 bases; unmatched junction bases: 2. CDR1 and CDR2 from the germline V gene are SNHLY and FYNNEI. The CDR3 reads CASSGDRDSTDTQYF. CDR3 nucleotide sequence: TGTGCCAGCAGTGGGGACAGGGACAGCACAGATACGCAGTATTTT.

The V gene is TRBV4-2, the J gene TRBJ2-5; 8 bases map to TRBD1. CDR3 length: 14 residues. V shed 1 base and J 6 bases; nucleotides not matched to a gene: 4. Germline V gives CDR1 LGHNA, CDR2 YNFKEQ. The CDR3 sequence: CASSQAGGGKTQYF. Written as DNA, the CDR3 is TGTGCCAGCAGCCAAGCAGGGGGCGGGAAGACCCAGTACTTC.

The genes are TRBV7-6 and TRBJ2-1; the match to TRBD2 covers 12 bases. From germline, CDR1 is SGHVS and CDR2 FNYEAQ. The CDR3 runs to 16 residues. Unmatched junction bases numbered 8, after V lost 2 bases and J lost 9 bases. As DNA, the CDR3 is TGTGCCAGCAGCTTAACCCGACTAGCGGGAGTAGGTGAGCAGTTCTTC. Its protein is CASSLTRLAGVGEQFF.

The V and J genes are TRBV7-9 and TRBJ2-3, with a tentative D call TRBD1 (5 bases). The CDR3 is 14 amino acids. V lost 5 bases, J lost 6 bases, and 15 bases lay in between. The germline CDR1 and CDR2 sequences are SEHNR and FQNEAQ (reference sequence). CDR3 residues: CASSVEVGVDTQYF. In DNA form, the CDR3 reads TGTGCCAGCAGCGTAGAAGTAGGGGTTGATACGCAGTATTTT.

The rearrangement links TRBV30 to TRBJ2-5, with 10 bases identical to TRBD2. CDR1 is GTSNPN, CDR2 SVGIG, per germline (reference sequence). The CDR3 loop spans 17 amino acids. The ends lost 1 base at V and 0 bases at J; junction bases unmatched: 8. The DNA for the CDR3 is TGTGCCTGGAGTGCGGGGCTAGCGGGAGTCTACCAAGAGACCCAGTACTTC. Protein sequence: CAWSAGLAGVYQETQYF.

This clone has just one count. Other nucleotide sequences in the sample specify the same CDR3. This sequence joins TRBV6-5 and TRBJ2-7; TRBD1 matches at 9 bases. The CDR3 has 14 residues. The V segment lost 3 bases and the J segment 4 bases; nucleotides outside the gene matches: 4. Germline V gives CDR1 MNHEY, CDR2 SVGAGI. The CDR3 bases are TGTGCCAGCAGTTATTCGGGACAGGGATACGAGCAGTACTTC. As protein: CASSYSGQGYEQYF.

This rearrangement joins TRBV6-1 to TRBJ2-3; D is unresolved. Trimming cost V 1 base and J 1 base, with 15 bases left between them. This CDR3 is built from 17 residues. Germline CDR1 reads MNHNS; CDR2 reads SASEGT. CDR3 in DNA: TGTGCCAGCAGTGAAGTTCCGGCCGGCCGGGGCACAGATACGCAGTATTTT. Residues: CASSEVPAGRGTDTQYF.

This sequence joins TRBV9 and TRBJ1-4; D not resolved. The CDR3 has 16 amino acids. V dropped 1 base and J dropped 6 bases, with 16 bases sitting between them. Germline V gives CDR1 SGDLS, CDR2 YYNGEE. The CDR3 sequence: CASSVSGTAGDEKLFF. CDR3 nucleotide sequence: TGTGCCAGCAGCGTAAGTGGTACGGCCGGGGATGAAAAACTGTTTTTT.

This chain connects TRBV12-5 to TRBJ2-7, with TRBD2 as a possible D gene (6 bases). The germline CDR1 and CDR2 sequences are LGHNT and FRNRAP. Trimming took 7 bases from V and 3 from J, leaving 10 bases between them. The CDR3 consists of 12 residues. CDR3 nucleotides: TGTGCTAGTGCCTATAGCGGCTACGAGCAGTACTTC. This translates into CASAYSGYEQYF.

This chain joins TRBV6-5 and TRBJ2-2; the D is unclear. This CDR3 contains 13 residues. The germline gives CDR1 MNHEY, CDR2 SVGAGI. V was cut by 0 bases and J by 8 bases, with 7 bases left in between. The CDR3 DNA reads TGTGCCAGCAGTTACTCGAGGCGAGGGGAGCTGTTTTTT. This translates into CASSYSRRGELFF.

The rearrangement uses TRBV19 and TRBJ2-5, with D possibly being TRBD1 (6 bases). The CDR3 has 16 residues. From germline, CDR1 is LNHDA and CDR2 SQIVND (reference sequence). V lost 10 bases, J lost 3 bases, and 24 bases lay in between. The CDR3 spells CATGDKQGWREETQYF. The DNA of the CDR3 is TGTGCCACCGGAGACAAACAGGGATGGAGAGAAGAGACCCAGTACTTC.

The V gene is TRBV6-1, the J gene TRBJ2-7; TRBD2 agrees at 11 bases. After removal of 6 bases from V and 6 bases from J, the junction contained 4 bases not matched to a gene. Germline V gives CDR1 MNHNS, CDR2 SASEGT. This CDR3 is 13 amino acids long. The CDR3, as DNA: TGTGCCAGCAGCACTAGCGGGAGTGGCGAGCAGTACTTC. Its translation: CASSTSGSGEQYF.

V gene TRBV10-3 combines with J gene TRBJ1-4, with TRBD1 matching over 8 bases. Germline V gene lookup returns CDR1 ENHRY and CDR2 SYGVKD. CDR3 length: 12 residues. J was trimmed by 5 bases and V by 10 bases; bases with no gene match: 3. CDR3 loop: CATNRGNEKLFF. The CDR3, as DNA: TGTGCCACCAACAGGGGGAATGAAAAACTGTTTTTT.

This rearrangement joins TRBV19 to TRBJ1-2; D perhaps matches TRBD1 (6 bases). Germline-derived CDR1 and CDR2 are LNHDA and SQIVND (reference sequence). The germline V and J ends were trimmed by 11 bases and 6 bases, with 16 bases remaining between them. This CDR3 has 12 amino acids. CDR3 sequence (DNA): TGTGCCTGCATATCACAGGGACATGGCTACACCTTC. This gives the protein CACISQGHGYTF. The whole variable domain, filled in from reference TRBV19 and TRBJ1-2, reads DGGITQSPKYLFRKEGQNVTLSCEQNLNHDAMYWYRQDPGQGLRLIYYSQIVNDFQKGDIAEGYSVSREKKESFPLTVTSAQKNPTAFYLCACISQGHGYTFGSGTRLTVV.

This clone was seen more than once but under ten times. The V gene is TRBV5-4, the J gene TRBJ1-2; the D is unclear. The CDR3 totals 12 residues. Germline loops: CDR1 SGHNT, CDR2 YYREEE (reference sequence). Trimming took 1 base from V and 5 from J, leaving 6 bases between them. The CDR3 region is CASSLSEYGYTF. CDR3 sequence (DNA): TGTGCCAGCAGCTTGTCGGAGTATGGCTACACCTTC.

The chain joins TRBV19 to TRBJ2-3; possible D gene TRBD1, 6 bases. CDR3 length: 16 amino acids. V lost 5 bases and J 2 bases, leaving 17 bases between the germline ends. Germline V gene sequence: CDR1 LNHDA, CDR2 SQIVND (reference sequence). This chain's CDR3 is CASSGRNRDITDTQYF. Written as DNA, the CDR3 is TGTGCCAGTAGTGGACGTAACAGGGATATCACAGATACGCAGTATTTT.

V usage is TRBV7-2 and J usage is TRBJ2-3, with TRBD2 as a possible D gene (5 bases). This CDR3 is built from 15 residues. Germline-derived CDR1 and CDR2 are SGHTA and FQGNSA. V was pared by 5 bases and J by 8 bases, with 20 bases between. The CDR3, as DNA: TGTGCCAGCAGCGCTCTTCAAGCGGCTCGGGGTACGCAGTATTTT. Amino acids: CASSALQAARGTQYF.

The genes are TRBV11-3 and TRBJ2-5, with a tentative D call TRBD1 (6 bases). V gave up 5 bases and J gave up 3 bases, with 13 bases separating them. The germline V gene encodes CDR1 SGHNT and CDR2 YENEEA. This CDR3 contains 14 residues. The CDR3 DNA sequence: TGTGCCAGCAGCCCCGGACAGACTGAAGAGACCCAGTACTTC. Its translation: CASSPGQTEETQYF.

The V gene is TRBV11-3, the J gene TRBJ2-1; possible D gene TRBD2, 6 bases. The CDR3 extends over 15 amino acids. CDR1 and CDR2 (germline): SGHNT, YENEEA. The V and J ends lost 1 base and 6 bases respectively, with 13 bases between them. CDR3 loop: CASSLGLGSSNEQFF. The CDR3 DNA is TGTGCCAGCAGCTTAGGACTAGGATCTTCCAATGAGCAGTTCTTC.

On this clone itself: Other DNA sequences of this sample code for an identical CDR3. This chain connects TRBV6-5 to TRBJ1-2, with D hard to call. This CDR3 comprises 11 residues. V lost 6 bases and J lost 5, with 7 bases in between. Germline V gene lookup returns CDR1 MNHEY and CDR2 SVGAGI. DNA for the CDR3: TGTGCCAGCAGCTACACATATGGCTACACCTTC. This translates into CASSYTYGYTF.

The chain recombines TRBV18 with TRBJ1-2; a possible D gene is TRBD1 (5 bases). V was trimmed by 3 bases and J by 3 bases, leaving 14 bases between them. CDR1 is KGHSH, CDR2 LQKENI, per germline. The CDR3 runs to 15 residues. The CDR3 here is CASSPGGESDYGYTF. In DNA, the CDR3 is TGTGCCAGCTCACCGGGGGGGGAATCGGACTATGGCTACACCTTC. Full variable domain (rest looked up from reference TRBV18 and TRBJ1-2): NAGVMQNPRHLVRRRGQEARLRCSPMKGHSHVYWYRQLPEEGLKFMVYLQKENIIDESGMPKERFSAEFPKEGPSILRIQQVVRGDSAAYFCASSPGGESDYGYTFGSGTRLTVV.

The chain is built from TRBV27 and TRBJ1-5; TRBD1 aligns across 8 bases. There are 15 residues in the CDR3. The germline V gene has CDR1 MNHEY and CDR2 SMNVEV (reference sequence). Trimming removed 6 bases from V and 3 bases from J; junction bases left unmatched: 7. CDR3 residues: CASSLYRGTNQPQHF. The CDR3 nucleotides are TGTGCCAGCAGCCTCTACAGGGGGACCAATCAGCCCCAGCATTTT.

This clone has only one observation. The CDR3 is CASSPSLNEQFF. The DNA of the CDR3 is TGTGCCAGCAGCCCGAGCTTGAATGAGCAGTTCTTC. The V call is TRBV7-9, the J call TRBJ2-1; D is ambiguous. V lost 5 bases to trimming and J lost 7 bases, with 9 bases between them. Germline V gene data show CDR1 as SEHNR and CDR2 as FQNEAQ (reference sequence). The CDR3 is made up of 12 amino acids.

The chain employs TRBV28 and TRBJ2-3; TRBD2 agrees at 8 bases. Germline CDR1 reads MDHEN; CDR2 reads SYDVKM. The junction had 4 bases not matched to a gene; V was cut back by 0 bases and J by 5 bases. The CDR3 runs to 15 residues. CDR3 residues: CASSLWTGGEDTQYF. Here the CDR3 DNA reads TGTGCCAGCAGTTTATGGACGGGAGGGGAAGATACGCAGTATTTT.

The chain links TRBV30 to TRBJ2-6, with TRBD1 identical over 7 bases. The CDR3 runs to 16 residues. The V gene end was trimmed by 4 bases and the J gene end by 0 bases; junction bases not matched to a gene: 6. Per the germline V gene, CDR1 is GTSNPN and CDR2 is SVGIG (reference sequence). Here the CDR3 DNA reads TGTGCCTGGACCGGGACAGCCCCCTCTGGGGCCAACGTCCTGACTTTC. It specifies CAWTGTAPSGANVLTF.

V gene TRBV5-8 combines with J gene TRBJ2-7; no definite D call. V lost 2 bases, J lost 6 bases, and 12 bases lay in between. CDR3 length: 13 residues. In germline, CDR1 is SGHTS, CDR2 YDEGEE. The CDR3 nucleotides read TGTGCCAGCAGCTTCGACACCTCCAGCGAGCAGTACTTC. Translation gives CASSFDTSSEQYF.

The genes are TRBV13 and TRBJ2-1; D is perhaps TRBD2 (5 bases). Germline CDR1 is PRHDT and CDR2 is FYEKMQ (reference sequence). The CDR3 has 16 amino acids. The ends were cut back, 3 bases at V and 8 bases at J, with 20 bases in the middle. CDR3 protein: CASSLSPLAVVDEQFF. CDR3 DNA: TGTGCCAGCAGCTTGAGCCCTCTAGCCGTGGTCGATGAGCAGTTCTTC.